The 22 T cell receptor beta chains reported below all come from one sample, sequenced in a study of T cell responses to AZD1222 COVID-19 vaccine. Data came from immunoSEQ multiplex PCR; TCRdb stores just in-frame clones and leaves some out. The repertoire holds roughly 120,000 clones, with 70% to 90% as singletons. Sequences were derived from peripheral blood, sampled on day 0 of AZD1222 vaccination. All receptors derive from an adult in good health.

The chain combines TRBV7-3 with TRBJ1-6; 7 positions match TRBD1. V lost 2 bases, J lost 10 bases, and 5 bases stayed unmatched. This CDR3 contains 14 residues. CDR1 is SGHTA and CDR2 is FQGTGA in the germline V gene. The DNA for the CDR3 is TGTGCCAGCAGCTTAGAGGGGGCAGGGTCACCCCTCCACTTT. Its protein product is CASSLEGAGSPLHF.

The rearrangement uses TRBV19 and TRBJ2-5, with D uncertain. The germline CDR1 and CDR2 sequences are LNHDA and SQIVND (reference sequence). V gave up 10 bases and J gave up 1 base, with 13 bases separating them. The CDR3 spans 13 residues. This CDR3 is CATSSARQETQYF. Here the CDR3 DNA reads TGTGCCACCTCTTCGGCCCGCCAAGAGACCCAGTACTTC.

V is TRBV5-1 and J is TRBJ1-4; the D gene is possibly TRBD1 (5 bases). Germline CDR1 SGHRS, CDR2 YFSETQ. This CDR3 has 15 residues. Trimming left V 1 base short and J 6 bases short, with 13 bases between. The CDR3 reads CASSLLPGGDEKLFF. In nucleotides, the CDR3 is TGCGCCAGCAGCTTGTTACCAGGAGGGGATGAAAAACTGTTTTTT.

The rearrangement uses TRBV6-5 and TRBJ1-4; D is uncertain. V lost 0 bases to trimming and J lost 4 bases, with 12 bases between them. Per germline, CDR1 MNHEY and CDR2 SVGAGI. CDR3 length equals 16 residues. The CDR3 sequence: CASSYSISSDNEKLFF. Written as DNA, the CDR3 is TGTGCCAGCAGTTACTCGATCTCTTCCGATAATGAAAAACTGTTTTTT.

The chain recombines TRBV4-2 with TRBJ2-3; D tentatively reads TRBD1 or TRBD2 (5 bases each). V was cut by 0 bases and J by 1 base, with 17 bases left in between. Germline loops: CDR1 LGHNA, CDR2 YNFKEQ. The CDR3 extends over 18 amino acids. CDR3 protein: CASSQEPIGGWGTDTQYF. CDR3 coding DNA: TGTGCCAGCAGCCAAGAACCGATTGGGGGTTGGGGCACAGATACGCAGTATTTT.

The rearrangement uses TRBV2 and TRBJ1-2, with unresolved D. The CDR3 runs 13 residues. The germline V gene has CDR1 SNHLY and CDR2 FYNNEI. V was cut by 6 bases and J by 1 base, with 9 bases left in between. CDR3 loop: CASSQMDNYGYTF. The CDR3 DNA follows: TGTGCCAGCAGCCAAATGGATAACTATGGCTACACCTTC.

In this sample, this clone turned up once. V and J are TRBV2 and TRBJ1-1, with 11 bases that match TRBD1. After removal of 6 bases from V and 5 bases from J, the junction contained 2 bases not matched to a gene. The CDR3 has 13 residues. Germline V gene lookup returns CDR1 SNHLY and CDR2 FYNNEI. The CDR3 bases are TGTGCCAGCAGGGGACAGGGGGTTACTGAAGCTTTCTTT. The encoded protein is CASRGQGVTEAFF. Looking up the rest from reference TRBV2 and TRBJ1-1 gives the full variable domain: EPEVTQTPSHQVTQMGQEVILRCVPISNHLYFYWYRQILGQKVEFLVSFYNNEISEKSEIFDDQFSVERPDGSNFTLKIRSTKLEDSAMYFCASRGQGVTEAFFGQGTRLTVV.

This chain joins TRBV5-1 and TRBJ1-2, with a weak D call TRBD1 (5 bases). V was shortened by 0 bases and J by 5 bases, with 14 bases between the two germline ends. The CDR3 runs 15 residues. Germline CDR1 reads SGHRS; CDR2 reads YFSETQ. Here the CDR3 DNA reads TGCGCCAGCAGCTTGGAGTTAGACAGTCAATATGGCTACACCTTC. This encodes CASSLELDSQYGYTF. The full variable domain, rest sourced from reference TRBV5-1 and TRBJ1-2, is KAGVTQTPRYLIKTRGQQVTLSCSPISGHRSVSWYQQTPGQGLQFLFEYFSETQRNKGNFPGRFSGRQFSNSRSEMNVSTLELGDSALYLCASSLELDSQYGYTFGSGTRLTVV.

The V and J genes are TRBV6-5 and TRBJ2-5; D call uncertain. CDR3 size: 16 residues. Germline-derived CDR1 and CDR2 are MNHEY and SVGAGI. The V end was cut by 0 bases, the J end by 2 bases, with 13 bases between. The CDR3 loop reads CASSYSSHMGQETQYF. The CDR3 region has the DNA TGTGCCAGCAGTTACTCATCGCATATGGGTCAAGAGACCCAGTACTTC.

The chain employs TRBV14 and TRBJ1-6; D gene unclear. Germline CDR1 is SGHDN and CDR2 is FVKESK. The germline V and J ends were trimmed by 1 base and 3 bases, with 7 bases remaining between them. This CDR3 is built from 15 residues. The CDR3 DNA follows: TGTGCCAGCAGCCAAGGTGGATTCTATAATTCACCCCTCCACTTT. Protein sequence: CASSQGGFYNSPLHF.

The genes are TRBV7-9 and TRBJ1-4; D is uncertain. Per germline, CDR1 SEHNR and CDR2 FQNEAQ (reference sequence). CDR3 size: 14 residues. Trimming cost V 3 bases and J 0 bases, with 5 bases left between them. CDR3 loop: CASSLTPTNEKLFF. The CDR3, as DNA: TGTGCCAGCAGCTTGACCCCAACTAATGAAAAACTGTTTTTT.

The rearrangement uses TRBV7-9 and TRBJ2-1; D not certain. The CDR3 consists of 12 residues. Trimming removed 5 bases from V and 7 bases from J, with 9 bases in between. Looked up from germline, CDR1 is SEHNR and CDR2 is FQNEAQ (reference sequence). CDR3: CASSPLGNEQFF. The CDR3 DNA reads TGTGCCAGCAGCCCCCTGGGAAATGAGCAGTTCTTC.

The rearrangement links TRBV5-1 to TRBJ1-4, with 7 bases matching TRBD1. This CDR3 is 16 amino acids long. The germline V gene encodes CDR1 SGHRS and CDR2 YFSETQ. Trimming at V came to 4 bases and at J to 3 bases, leaving 9 bases not matched to a gene. In nucleotides, the CDR3 is TGCGCCAGCAGCCTAACAGGGGAATACTCTAATGAAAAACTGTTTTTT. Its translation is CASSLTGEYSNEKLFF.

Note on this clone: A junction boundary mismatches the germline segment, possibly from a read error. This chain joins TRBV6-5 and TRBJ1-3, with a weak D call TRBD1 (5 bases). This CDR3 has 14 residues. Germline V gene lookup returns CDR1 MNHEY and CDR2 SVGAGI. The CDR3, as DNA: TGTGCCAGCAGTCGGGGCTTTCCTGGGAACACCATATATTTT. Encoded protein: CASSRGFPGNTIYF.

The chain has TRBV5-1 and TRBJ2-7; 9 positions agree with TRBD1. CDR1 is SGHRS, CDR2 YFSETQ, per germline. J gave up 9 bases and V 1 base, and 14 bases lay outside the gene matches. The CDR3 is made up of 16 amino acids. The CDR3 sequence: CASSLPPGQGHTGQYF. CDR3 bases: TGCGCCAGCAGCTTGCCGCCGGGACAGGGACACACGGGGCAGTACTTC.

V gene TRBV19 combines with J gene TRBJ1-5; D uncertain. V lost 3 bases, J lost 4 bases, and 7 bases lay in between. Germline V gives CDR1 LNHDA, CDR2 SQIVND (reference sequence). The CDR3 is 13 residues long. CDR3 nucleotide sequence: TGTGCCAGTAGTATTATGGGGAATCAGCCCCAGCATTTT. Amino acids: CASSIMGNQPQHF.

This chain links TRBV9 with TRBJ2-3; 10 bases align to TRBD1. The germline V gene has CDR1 SGDLS and CDR2 YYNGEE. Losses at the gene ends were 6 bases for V and 5 bases for J; bases not matched to a gene: 12. This CDR3 has 16 residues. As DNA, the CDR3 is TGTGCCAGCACCCCCCTCGGGACAGGGGTGGTAGATACGCAGTATTTT. It translates to CASTPLGTGVVDTQYF.

The chain's CDR3 is CAWSVMSTGELFF. The DNA for the CDR3 is TGTGCCTGGAGTGTGATGAGCACCGGGGAGCTGTTTTTT. V and J are TRBV30 and TRBJ2-2; D is unclear. The CDR3 is made up of 13 amino acids. Between the trimmed V and J ends, which lost 0 bases and 4 bases, there was a span of 6 bases. Germline V gives CDR1 GTSNPN, CDR2 SVGIG (reference sequence).

The rearrangement joins TRBV7-8 to TRBJ2-7; no clear D gene. V dropped 5 bases and J dropped 0 bases, with 5 bases sitting between them. This CDR3 region has 12 residues. Per the germline V gene, CDR1 is SGHVS and CDR2 is FQNEAQ. CDR3 in DNA: TGTGCCAGCAGCCCGAGCTCCTACGAGCAGTACTTC. Translated: CASSPSSYEQYF. Combining the CDR3 with reference TRBV7-8 and TRBJ2-7 gives the whole variable domain GAGVSQSPRYKVAKRGQDVALRCDPISGHVSLFWYQQALGQGPEFLTYFQNEAQLDKSGLPSDRFFAERPEGSVSTLKIQRTQQEDSAVYLCASSPSSYEQYFGPGTRLTVT.

CDR3 region: CVRSSHPGGLENTEAFF. DNA of the CDR3: TGTGTCAGAAGCTCCCATCCGGGTGGGCTCGAGAACACTGAAGCTTTCTTT. The rearrangement links TRBV7-5 to TRBJ1-1. TRBV7-5 is annotated as a pseudogene. This CDR3 spans 17 amino acids.

The chain couples TRBV28 to TRBJ1-1; TRBD1 matches 8 bases. Germline trimming cut 5 bases from V and 5 bases from J; bases unmatched to any gene: 7. This CDR3 has 14 amino acids. Germline CDR1 MDHEN, CDR2 SYDVKM. In DNA, the CDR3 is TGTGCCAGCAGTCCAGGGGGCAAGGCGACTGAAGCTTTCTTT. Its translation is CASSPGGKATEAFF.

The V call is TRBV5-6, the J call TRBJ1-1; TRBD1 agrees at 10 bases. The length of the CDR3 is 14 residues. Germline lookup yields CDR1 SGHDT and CDR2 YYEEEE. The J segment lost 5 bases and the V segment lost 6 bases, leaving 7 bases of the junction unmatched. The CDR3 sequence is CASNKGQGHTEAFF. As DNA, the CDR3 is TGTGCCAGCAACAAGGGACAGGGGCATACTGAAGCTTTCTTT.